This TCR beta chain derives from a study of human T cells and chemical hapten exposure. This clonotype was counted many times. Documented time point: pre-sensitization, week 0. The sample's treatment: therapeutic diphenylcyclopropenone sensitization with weekly scalp DPC. Alopecia patients between 18 and 70 years old and suitable for DPC were used as donors. Unfractionated whole blood served as the source for total RNA extraction. The length of the CDR3 is 15 residues. Trimming took 6 bases from V and 0 from J, leaving 12 bases between them. Germline CDR1 MNHEY, CDR2 SMNVEV (reference sequence). In TCRdb, the RACE reads were re-called with MiXCR into one record per CDR3 protein. The sample shows 300,000 to 400,000 distinct CDR3 sequences, approximately 5.1% of them seen only once.

The sample in question was whole blood, obtained in connection with sensitization to the hapten diphenylcyclopropenone (DPC). The source is a woman aged 50 to 60 with alopecia areata. Some clones in this sample may be carry-over from other donors' samples. The chain recombines TRBV27 with TRBJ1-3; D is ambiguous. Here the CDR3 DNA reads TGTGCCAGCAGGCCCCTAGGGAGCTCTGGAAACACCATATATTTT. As protein: CASRPLGSSGNTIYF.